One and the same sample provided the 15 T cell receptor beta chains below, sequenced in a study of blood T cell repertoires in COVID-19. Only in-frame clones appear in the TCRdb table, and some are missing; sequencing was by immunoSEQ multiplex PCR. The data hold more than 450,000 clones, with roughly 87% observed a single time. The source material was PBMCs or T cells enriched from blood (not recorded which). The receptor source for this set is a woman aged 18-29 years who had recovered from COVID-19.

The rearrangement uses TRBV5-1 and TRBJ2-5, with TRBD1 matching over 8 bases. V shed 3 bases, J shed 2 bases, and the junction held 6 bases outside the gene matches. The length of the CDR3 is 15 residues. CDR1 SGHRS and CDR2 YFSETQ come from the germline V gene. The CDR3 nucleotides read TGCGCCAGCAGCTCTGGACAGGGCCTACAAGAGACCCAGTACTTC. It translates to CASSSGQGLQETQYF.

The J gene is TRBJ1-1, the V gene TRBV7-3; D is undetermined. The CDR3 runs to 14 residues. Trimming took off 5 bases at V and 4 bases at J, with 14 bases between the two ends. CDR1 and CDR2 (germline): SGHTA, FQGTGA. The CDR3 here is CASSPGDTGTEAFF. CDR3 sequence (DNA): TGTGCCAGCAGCCCCGGGGATACGGGCACTGAAGCTTTCTTT.

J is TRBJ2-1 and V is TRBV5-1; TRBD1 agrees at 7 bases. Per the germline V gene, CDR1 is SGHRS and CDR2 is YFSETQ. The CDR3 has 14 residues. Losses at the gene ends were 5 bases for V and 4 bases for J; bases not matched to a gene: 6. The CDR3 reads CASRTGTDYNEQFF. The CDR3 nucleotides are TGCGCCAGCAGGACCGGGACAGATTACAATGAGCAGTTCTTC.

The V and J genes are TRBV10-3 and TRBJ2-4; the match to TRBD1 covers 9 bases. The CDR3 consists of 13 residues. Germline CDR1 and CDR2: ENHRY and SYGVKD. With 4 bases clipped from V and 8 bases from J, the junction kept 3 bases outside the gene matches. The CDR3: CAISVDRGDIQYF. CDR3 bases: TGTGCCATCAGTGTCGACAGGGGGGACATTCAGTACTTC.

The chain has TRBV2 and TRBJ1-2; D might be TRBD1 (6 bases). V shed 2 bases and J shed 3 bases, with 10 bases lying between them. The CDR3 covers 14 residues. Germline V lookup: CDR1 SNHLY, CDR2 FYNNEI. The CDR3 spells CASSEQGKDYGYTF. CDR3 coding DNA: TGTGCCAGCAGTGAACAGGGGAAGGACTATGGCTACACCTTC.

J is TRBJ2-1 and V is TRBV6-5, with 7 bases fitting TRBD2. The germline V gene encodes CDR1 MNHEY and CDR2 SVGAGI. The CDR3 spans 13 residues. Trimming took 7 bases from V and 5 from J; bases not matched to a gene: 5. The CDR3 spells CASTTGGNNEQFF. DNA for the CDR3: TGTGCCAGCACCACGGGGGGAAACAATGAGCAGTTCTTC.

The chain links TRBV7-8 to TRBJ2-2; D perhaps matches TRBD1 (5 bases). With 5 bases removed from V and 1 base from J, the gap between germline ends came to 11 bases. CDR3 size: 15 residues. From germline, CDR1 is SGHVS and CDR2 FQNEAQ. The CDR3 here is CASSPLGQNTGELFF. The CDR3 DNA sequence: TGTGCCAGCAGCCCATTAGGACAGAACACCGGGGAGCTGTTTTTT.

The CDR3: CAITQAGSSYNEQFF. The DNA of the CDR3 is TGTGCCATCACCCAAGCGGGGAGCTCCTACAATGAGCAGTTCTTC. The gene calls are TRBV10-3 and TRBJ2-1, with 7 bases identical to TRBD2. This CDR3 has 15 amino acids. V lost 7 bases and J lost 0; bases outside the gene matches: 6. In germline, CDR1 is ENHRY, CDR2 SYGVKD.

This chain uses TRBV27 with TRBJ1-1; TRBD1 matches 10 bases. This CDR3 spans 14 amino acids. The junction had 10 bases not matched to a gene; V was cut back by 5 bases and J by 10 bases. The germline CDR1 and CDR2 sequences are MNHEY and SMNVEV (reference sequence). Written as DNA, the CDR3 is TGTGCCAGCAGTCTGGCCGGGACAGGGGAGAGAGCTTTCTTT. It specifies CASSLAGTGERAFF.

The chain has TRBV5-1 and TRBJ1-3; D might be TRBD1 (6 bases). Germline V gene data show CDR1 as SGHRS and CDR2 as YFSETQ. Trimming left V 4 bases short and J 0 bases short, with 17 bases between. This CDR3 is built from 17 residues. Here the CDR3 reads CASSPTQQGHSGNTIYF. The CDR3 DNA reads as TGCGCCAGCAGCCCCACCCAACAGGGCCACTCTGGAAACACCATATATTTT.

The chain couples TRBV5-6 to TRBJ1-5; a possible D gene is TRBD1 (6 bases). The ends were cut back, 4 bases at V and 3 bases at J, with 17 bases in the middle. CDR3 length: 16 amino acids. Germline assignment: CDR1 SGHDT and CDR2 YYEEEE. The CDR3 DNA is TGTGCCAGCAGCCGGAAAACAGGGCTAGACAATCAGCCCCAGCATTTT. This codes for CASSRKTGLDNQPQHF.

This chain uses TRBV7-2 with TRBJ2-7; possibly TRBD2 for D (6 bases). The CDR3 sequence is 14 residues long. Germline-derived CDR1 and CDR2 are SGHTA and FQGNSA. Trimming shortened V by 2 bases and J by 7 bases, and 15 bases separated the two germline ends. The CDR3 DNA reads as TGTGCCAGCAGCTTATTTTTCCTGGCGGGAGAGCAGTACTTC. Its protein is CASSLFFLAGEQYF.

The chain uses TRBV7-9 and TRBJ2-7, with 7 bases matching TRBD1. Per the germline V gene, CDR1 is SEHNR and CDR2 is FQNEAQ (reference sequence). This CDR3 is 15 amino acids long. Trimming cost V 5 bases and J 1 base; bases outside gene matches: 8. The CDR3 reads CASSPKTGPSYEQYF. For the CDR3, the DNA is TGTGCCAGCAGCCCGAAGACAGGGCCTTCCTACGAGCAGTACTTC.

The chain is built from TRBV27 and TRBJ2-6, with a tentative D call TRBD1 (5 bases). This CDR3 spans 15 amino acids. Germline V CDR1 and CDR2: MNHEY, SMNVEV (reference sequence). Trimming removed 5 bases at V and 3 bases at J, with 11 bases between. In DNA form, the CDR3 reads TGTGCCAGCAGTCTTCAGGGAAGTGGGGCCAACGTCCTGACTTTC. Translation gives CASSLQGSGANVLTF.

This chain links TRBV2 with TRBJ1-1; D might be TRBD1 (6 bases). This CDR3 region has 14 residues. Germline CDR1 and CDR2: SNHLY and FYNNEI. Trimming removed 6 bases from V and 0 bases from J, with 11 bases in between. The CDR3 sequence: CASSGQTMNTEAFF. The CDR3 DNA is TGTGCCAGCAGCGGACAGACGATGAACACTGAAGCTTTCTTT.